This T cell receptor beta chain emerged from a study of tissue T cells after allogeneic stem cell transplantation (dated by TCRdb to between 2021 and 2024). At the level of the whole study: The study profiled TCR beta repertoires across many tissues from research autopsies of patients with and without GVHD, plus mouse models of GVHD. The human part of the study was a prospective observational study with no blinding and no randomization.

This clone is termed medium-sized (0.01 to 0.1%). Its antigen has not been determined. Here, both gene names and germline sequences come from the mouse. The read ends 1 residue early relative to the CDR3; the germline J gene fills the gap. The sample's time point, from its label and the paper: mouse harvest day 14 after allogeneic transplant. Each mouse graft consisted of 10^7 T-cell-depleted bone marrow cells plus 10^6 splenic CD5+ T cells and was given by tail vein injection. Mouse GVHD was modeled in a major MHC-mismatch B6 (H2b) into BALB/c (H2d) model, with tissues profiled at day 7 or 14. On day 7 or 14 post-transplant, mouse tissues and retro-orbital blood were harvested with separate sterile tools for each animal, and livers were flushed beforehand. Before genomic DNA was isolated with the DNeasy Blood & Tissue Kit, mouse tissues were minced with razor blades in buffered saline. Summary of the overall study and its limitations: The patient cohort was small and clinically heterogeneous, and sampling depth was acknowledged as a limitation. Which tissue TCRs were alloreactive or antigen-specific was not determined in the study, and some clones might have been persisting host cells. Not many T cell clones showed up in more than one patient, yet clustering based on motifs uncovered repertoire signatures that were shared across patients in a tissue-specific way. In both patients and mice, only a limited portion of the TCR repertoire detected in tissues was captured by blood and spleen T cells. Within patients, how anatomically similar tissues were was a major factor shaping TCR repertoire composition, regardless of disease or transplant status.

Library prep was done by the immunoSEQ multiplex PCR assay. TCRbeta CDR3 sequencing was performed at survey depth by Adaptive Biotechnologies, and CDR3 sequences, V/J genes, productive frequency and template counts were reported. TCR beta CDR3 regions were amplified from genomic DNA instead of RNA. For the original study's pipeline: Jensen-Shannon divergence served to quantify pairwise repertoire overlap between tissues, with 0 meaning identical and 1 meaning complete divergence. Tissues were clustered by single-linkage agglomerative hierarchical clustering of pairwise JSD values, and the clustering results were displayed as dendrograms. GLIPH2 was run on all patient samples with simulation_depth 1000, kmer_min_depth 3, cdr3_length_cutoff 8, keeping groups with more than two unique CDR3s. A standardized tissue-overlap score extrapolated Jaccard GLIPH-group overlap across patients to a standard repertoire size of 1000 clones. To look at how diversity was associated with clinical or experimental variables, linear mixed-effect models were used, with tissue treated as a fixed effect and individual treated as a random effect. As stored in TCRdb, this immuneACCESS dataset retains in-frame rearrangements with V and J assigned. A fraction of the clones does not appear; measured against another copy, unresolved V genes explain less than half of the discrepancy, and the remainder lacks a known reason. Clone size and the V and J calls come from that table; the DNA yielded D and trimming. This sample lists around 8,000 clones; approximately 34% were detected once. Clones ranked in the top ten supply 3.3% of the sample.

For CDR1 and CDR2, the germline V gene (reference sequence) lists FNHDT and SITEND. The CDR3 starts with the cysteine, ends with the phenylalanine, and has 15 residues. Sequencing covers 42 bases of the CDR3, shown here with the frame starting at base 1. Germline trimming: 5 bases from V, 2 bases from J; junction bases outside gene matches: 7. The clonotype originates from a female BALB/c mouse given C57BL/6 T cells with graft-versus-host disease after an allogeneic hematopoietic cell transplant. Source material: skin. The rearranged segments are TRBV19 and TRBJ1-5; 7 bases in between match TRBD1. CDR3 loop: CASSPGTEDNQAPLF. The sequenced part of the CDR3 DNA is TGTGCCAGCAGCCCCGGGACAGAGGACAACCAGGCTCCGCTT. The variable domain in full, with residues beyond the CDR3 obtained from the reference TRBV19 and TRBJ1-5 genes, is GGIITQTPKFLIGQEGQKLTLKCQQNFNHDTMYWYRQDSGKGLRLIYYSITENDLQKGDLSEGYDASREKKSSFSLTVTSAQKNEMAVFLCASSPGTEDNQAPLFGEGTRLSVL.